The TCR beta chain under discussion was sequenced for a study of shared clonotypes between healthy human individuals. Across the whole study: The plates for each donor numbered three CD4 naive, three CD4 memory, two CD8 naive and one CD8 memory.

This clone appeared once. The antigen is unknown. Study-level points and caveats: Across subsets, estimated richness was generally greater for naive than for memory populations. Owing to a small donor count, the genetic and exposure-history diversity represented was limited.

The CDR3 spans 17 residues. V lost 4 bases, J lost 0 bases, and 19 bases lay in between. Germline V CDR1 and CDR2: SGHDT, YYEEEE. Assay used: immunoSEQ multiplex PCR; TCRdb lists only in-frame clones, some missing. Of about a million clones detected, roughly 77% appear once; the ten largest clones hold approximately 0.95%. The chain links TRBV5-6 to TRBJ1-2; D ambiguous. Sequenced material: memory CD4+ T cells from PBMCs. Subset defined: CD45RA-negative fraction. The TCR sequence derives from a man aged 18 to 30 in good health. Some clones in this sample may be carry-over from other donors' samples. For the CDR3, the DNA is TGTGCCAGCAGCCCTACCCGGGGTAGGCAGGCTAACTATGGCTACACCTTC. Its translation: CASSPTRGRQANYGYTF.